This T cell receptor (beta chain) was obtained from a study of Graves' ophthalmopathy and Graves' hyperthyroidism. Germline CDR1 MGHRA, CDR2 YSYEKL. The CDR3 sequence is 13 residues long. V shed 1 base, J shed 11 bases, and the junction held 7 bases outside the gene matches. Amplified TCR beta CDR3 regions were obtained using RNA transcripts as template. After a first-round RT-PCR with HTBI primers, a second-round multiplex PCR was run. TCRdb fed the multiplex PCR reads into MiXCR, producing one record per CDR3 protein. There are about 230,000 distinct CDR3 sequences in the sample; around 42% occur only once, and less than 50% lies in the top ten.

The TCR comes from an adult man with Graves' ophthalmopathy. Sequencing used peripheral blood. The chain uses TRBV4-1 and TRBJ1-2, with 7 bases aligning to TRBD1. The CDR3 is CASSQGDSLSYTF. Written as DNA, the CDR3 is TGCGCCAGCAGCCAAGGGGACAGCTTATCGTACACCTTC.